This is a list of T cell receptor beta chains from one sample in a study of blood T cell repertoires in COVID-19. Produced via immunoSEQ multiplex PCR; TCRdb's table is partial and in-frame only. The table has some 38,000 clones, approximately 89% seen once. Sequencing was done on a sample of peripheral blood. These receptors were obtained from a man between 60 and 75 years old with active or convalescent COVID-19. The CDR3 runs from the conserved cysteine through the conserved F or W. The order of the fields is V gene, clone size, J gene, CDR3 length, D gene, CDR3 protein, CDR3 DNA. A D gene is named only where the DNA matches it firmly. Where a row states a size, it is once, few, many or the class of an expanded clone; other rows omit it.

v_gene: TRBV28; abundance: .; j_gene: TRBJ1-2; len: 15; d_gene: .; CDR3aa: CASSLHPEGLYGYTF; CDR3nt: TGTGCCAGCAGTTTACATCCCGAGGGTCTTTATGGCTACACCTTC
v_gene: TRBV25-1; abundance: .; j_gene: TRBJ2-5; len: 15; d_gene: TRBD2; CDR3aa: CASSDSLAGVETQYF; CDR3nt: TGTGCCAGCAGTGACTCACTAGCGGGAGTAGAGACCCAGTACTTC
v_gene: TRBV18; abundance: once; j_gene: TRBJ1-4; len: 15; d_gene: .; CDR3aa: CASSQRRGPNEKLFF; CDR3nt: TGTGCCAGCTCCCAAAGGAGAGGGCCTAATGAAAAACTGTTTTTT
v_gene: TRBV7-9; abundance: .; j_gene: TRBJ1-6; len: 14; d_gene: .; CDR3aa: CASSSVDRLSPLHF; CDR3nt: TGTGCCAGCAGCTCAGTAGACAGGTTGTCACCCCTCCACTTT
v_gene: TRBV2; abundance: .; j_gene: TRBJ1-5; len: 14; d_gene: .; CDR3aa: CASTTTGINQPQHF; CDR3nt: TGTGCCAGCACTACTACAGGGATCAATCAGCCCCAGCATTTT
v_gene: TRBV7-8; abundance: .; j_gene: TRBJ2-1; len: 17; d_gene: TRBD1; CDR3aa: CASSLRPGTGFYNEQFF; CDR3nt: TGTGCCAGCAGCTTACGACCCGGGACAGGCTTCTACAATGAGCAGTTCTTC
v_gene: TRBV5-1; abundance: .; j_gene: TRBJ2-1; len: 17; d_gene: .; CDR3aa: CASSLAGGQSSYNEQFF; CDR3nt: TGCGCCAGCAGCTTGGCCGGCGGACAGAGCTCCTACAATGAGCAGTTCTTC
v_gene: TRBV12-5; abundance: .; j_gene: TRBJ1-1; len: 13; d_gene: .; CDR3aa: CASGLVGSRLAFF; CDR3nt: TGTGCTAGTGGTTTGGTAGGGAGTAGGCTGGCTTTCTTT
v_gene: TRBV5-4; abundance: .; j_gene: TRBJ2-5; len: 17; d_gene: TRBD1; CDR3aa: CASSWPGGQVDQETQYF; CDR3nt: TGTGCCAGCAGCTGGCCTGGTGGACAGGTAGACCAAGAGACCCAGTACTTC
v_gene: TRBV28; abundance: .; j_gene: TRBJ2-3; len: 16; d_gene: TRBD1; CDR3aa: CASENTRDRGTDTQYF; CDR3nt: TGTGCCAGCGAGAACACGAGGGACAGGGGGACAGATACGCAGTATTTT
v_gene: TRBV28; abundance: .; j_gene: TRBJ1-1; len: 14; d_gene: TRBD1; CDR3aa: CASSLLGGYTEAFF; CDR3nt: TGTGCCAGCAGTTTATTAGGGGGCTACACTGAAGCTTTCTTT
v_gene: TRBV18; abundance: once; j_gene: TRBJ2-1; len: 15; d_gene: TRBD1; CDR3aa: CASSPKTGKYNEQFF; CDR3nt: TGTGCCAGCTCACCAAAGACAGGGAAGTACAATGAGCAGTTCTTC
v_gene: TRBV5-1; abundance: .; j_gene: TRBJ1-3; len: 15; d_gene: .; CDR3aa: CASSSPGISGNTIYF; CDR3nt: TGCGCCAGCAGCTCCCCGGGAATCTCTGGAAACACCATATATTTT
v_gene: TRBV4-2; abundance: .; j_gene: TRBJ2-2; len: 17; d_gene: .; CDR3aa: CASSQKEQGSDTGELFF; CDR3nt: TGTGCCAGCAGCCAAAAGGAGCAGGGTAGTGACACCGGGGAGCTGTTTTTT
v_gene: TRBV25-1; abundance: .; j_gene: TRBJ2-3; len: 12; d_gene: .; CDR3aa: CASRGSTGTQYF; CDR3nt: TGTGCCAGCCGGGGGTCCACGGGTACGCAGTATTTT